The text below deals with one TCR beta chain. Its specificity is unknown. This sample is drawn from a study of vaccination effects on CD4 cells after COVID-19. Turning to the study itself: Of the BNT162b2 and mRNA-1273 vaccines, participants received two doses of one or the other.

ViraFEST used viral peptide pools to expand antigen-specific CD4+ T cells before sequencing. Isolation of CD4+ T cells took place after 10 days of culture. The vaccine recipients had no prior SARS-CoV-2 infection, with negative nucleocapsid antibodies. Approximately 2 million PBMC were placed in each well, which was supplemented with about 10 IU/ml IL-2 and 8.5 to 10 ug/ml peptides. Whole-study results and caveats: Marked clonal contraction was seen late after vaccination (in both infection- and vaccine-induced clones).

Data came from immunoSEQ multiplex PCR; TCRdb stores just in-frame clones and leaves some out. The table records tens of thousands of clones, under 70% of them present only once. CDR1 MDHEN and CDR2 SYDVKM come from the germline V gene. The CDR3 runs 13 residues. Trimming took 6 bases from V and 4 from J, leaving 9 bases between them. The source was CD4+ T cells from PBMCs cultured with SARS-CoV-2 spike peptides, collected before COVID-19 vaccination. J is TRBJ2-2 and V is TRBV28; D gene uncertain. The TCR was taken from a human donor who received a COVID-19 vaccine. CDR3 nucleotides: TGTGCCAGCAGGAAAGGCCTCACCGGGGAGCTGTTTTTT. Translated, it gives CASRKGLTGELFF.